One sample yielded the 13 T cell receptor beta chains listed below, sequenced in a study of blood T cell repertoires in COVID-19. TCRdb's table, derived via immunoSEQ multiplex PCR, lists solely in-frame clones and lacks some. The sample carries roughly 150,000 clones, 85% to 90% recorded once. Sequences were obtained from peripheral blood. These TCRs come from a man aged 45-65 years who had recovered from COVID-19.

The V and J genes are TRBV3-1 (or the pseudogene TRBV3-2) and TRBJ2-7, with 9 bases aligning to TRBD1. CDR1 is LGHDT, CDR2 YNNKEL, per germline (reference sequence). V shed 4 bases, J shed 6 bases, and the junction held 10 bases outside the gene matches. The CDR3 sequence is 15 residues long. CDR3 amino acids: CASSPRDRVRSEQYF. The CDR3 DNA follows: TGTGCCAGCAGCCCCCGGGACAGGGTCAGGAGCGAGCAGTACTTC.

The rearrangement uses TRBV5-4 and TRBJ1-1; 8 bases agree with TRBD1. CDR3 length: 15 residues. The junction had 6 bases not matched to a gene; V was cut back by 3 bases and J by 2 bases. CDR1 and CDR2 from the germline V gene are SGHNT and YYREEE (reference sequence). The CDR3 is CASSSATGANTEAFF. Here the CDR3 DNA reads TGTGCCAGCAGCTCTGCGACAGGGGCCAACACTGAAGCTTTCTTT.

CDR3 in DNA: TGTGCCAGCAGTCCAGGGGGGGGAAACACCATATATTTT. The encoded protein is CASSPGGGNTIYF. The chain links TRBV3-1 (or the pseudogene TRBV3-2) to TRBJ1-3; 7 positions match TRBD1. This CDR3 comprises 13 residues. V lost 6 bases to trimming and J lost 4 bases; unmatched junction nucleotides: 3. The germline gives CDR1 LGHDT, CDR2 YNNKEL (reference sequence).

The CDR3 region is CASSPLAGANTGELFF. The DNA for the CDR3 is TGTGCCAGCAGCCCCCTAGCGGGGGCGAACACCGGGGAGCTGTTTTTT. V is TRBV5-5 and J is TRBJ2-2, with 10 bases fitting TRBD2. The length of the CDR3 is 16 residues. V was clipped by 4 bases and J by 0 bases; unmatched bases: 3. The V gene's germline CDR1 is SGHKS and CDR2 YYEKEE (reference sequence).

This chain connects TRBV10-3 to TRBJ2-7; 9 bases match TRBD1. The V and J ends lost 6 bases and 6 bases, in that order; junction bases with no gene match: 9. The CDR3 is 14 amino acids. The germline V gene has CDR1 ENHRY and CDR2 SYGVKD. The CDR3 DNA follows: TGTGCCATCAGCCAAAGGGACAGGGCAGGCGAGCAGTACTTC. It specifies CAISQRDRAGEQYF.

This clone was seen just once. The chain couples TRBV7-9 to TRBJ1-4; tentative D call: TRBD1 (5 bases). CDR3 length: 15 residues. The germline V gene has CDR1 SEHNR and CDR2 FQNEAQ (reference sequence). Trimming stripped 5 bases from V and 4 bases from J, with 14 bases between. The CDR3 bases are TGTGCCAGCAGCCCCGGAGACAGCTTTAATGAAAAACTGTTTTTT. Its protein is CASSPGDSFNEKLFF.

The genes are TRBV20-1 and TRBJ1-5; D might be TRBD1 (6 bases). Trimming shortened V by 5 bases and J by 5 bases, and 7 bases separated the two germline ends. The CDR3 has 11 amino acids. The germline V gene has CDR1 DFQATT and CDR2 SNEGSKA (reference sequence). The chain's CDR3 is CSAAGDQPQHF. The CDR3, as DNA: TGCAGTGCTGCAGGGGATCAGCCCCAGCATTTT.

V usage is TRBV9 and J usage is TRBJ2-2; D gene unclear. With 3 bases removed from V and 1 base from J, the gap between germline ends came to 10 bases. The CDR3 totals 15 residues. Germline V CDR1 and CDR2: SGDLS, YYNGEE. The CDR3 region has the DNA TGTGCCAGCAGCGGCCCTCAGGAGAACACCGGGGAGCTGTTTTTT. Its protein product is CASSGPQENTGELFF.

The chain uses TRBV28 and TRBJ1-6; tentative D call: TRBD1 (6 bases). V was pared by 8 bases and J by 0 bases, with 11 bases between. Germline-derived CDR1 and CDR2 are MDHEN and SYDVKM. This CDR3 contains 15 residues. In nucleotides, the CDR3 is TGTGCCAGCGCCGAGGACAGCTCCTATAATTCACCCCTCCACTTT. It encodes CASAEDSSYNSPLHF.

J is TRBJ2-7 and V is TRBV7-2; TRBD1 is a possible D gene (5 bases). CDR1 is SGHTA, CDR2 FQGNSA, per germline. The CDR3 contains 14 residues. Trimming removed 5 bases from V and 2 bases from J, with 13 bases in between. The CDR3 sequence: CASSQGQSTYEQYF. The CDR3 DNA sequence: TGTGCCAGCAGCCAGGGCCAGTCAACCTACGAGCAGTACTTC. Filled out from reference TRBV7-2 and TRBJ2-7, the complete variable domain reads GAGVSQSPSNKVTEKGKDVELRCDPISGHTALYWYRQSLGQGLEFLIYFQGNSAPDKSGLPSDRFSAERTGGSVSTLTIQRTQQEDSAVYLCASSQGQSTYEQYFGPGTRLTVT.

CDR3: CASSLGSDNQPQHF. The CDR3 coding sequence is TGTGCCAGCAGCTTAGGGTCAGACAATCAGCCCCAGCATTTT. The chain uses TRBV11-2 and TRBJ1-5; D gene ambiguous. Germline V gene lookup returns CDR1 SGHAT and CDR2 FQNNGV. The CDR3 extends over 14 amino acids. Trimming removed 1 base from V and 3 bases from J, with 7 bases in between.

This chain connects TRBV29-1 to TRBJ2-1; possibly TRBD2 for D (6 bases). V was clipped by 4 bases and J by 4 bases, with 17 bases between them. There are 15 residues in the CDR3. CDR1 and CDR2 from the germline V gene are SQVTM and ANQGSEA. Here the CDR3 reads CSVAGLALYYNEQFF. CDR3 nucleotide sequence: TGCAGCGTTGCGGGCCTAGCGTTATATTACAATGAGCAGTTCTTC.

The J gene is TRBJ1-6, the V gene TRBV5-4; TRBD1 matches 7 bases. Trimming cost V 4 bases and J 6 bases; bases outside gene matches: 7. The CDR3 contains 15 residues. Germline values: CDR1 SGHNT, CDR2 YYREEE (reference sequence). The CDR3 DNA follows: TGTGCCAGCAGCCCGGGGACAGAGCCTAATTCACCCCTCCACTTT. It yields the protein CASSPGTEPNSPLHF. Together with reference TRBV5-4 and TRBJ1-6, the CDR3 gives the full variable domain: ETGVTQSPTHLIKTRGQQVTLRCSSQSGHNTVSWYQQALGQGPQFIFQYYREEENGRGNFPPRFSGLQFPNYSSELNVNALELDDSALYLCASSPGTEPNSPLHFGNGTRLTVT.